This TCR beta chain appears in the sequencing data of a study of OX40 agonist ivuxolimab in advanced cancers. Study as a whole: Ivuxolimab, which patients received intravenously every 2 weeks, was dosed at 0.01 to 10 mg/kg.

The germline V gene has CDR1 SGHDN and CDR2 FVKESK. V gave up 5 bases and J gave up 0 bases; unmatched junction bases: 6. The length of the CDR3 is 18 residues. Of note for this clone: Its target is unknown.

Sequencing was performed with immunoSEQ multiplex PCR; in TCRdb, only in-frame clones are kept and a portion is missing. The data hold 40,000 or so clones, with 88% observed a single time. Points from the study as a whole: The CD4+ and CD8+ T cells in the blood had expanded clonally by week 6 at 0.1 to 3.0 mg/kg.

The sequenced sample was CD4+ or CD8+ T cells sorted from blood, obtained in a trial of the OX40 agonist ivuxolimab. This chain links TRBV14 with TRBJ2-3; 15 bases map to TRBD2. This TCR was sampled from an adult with an advanced solid tumor such as melanoma, head and neck, liver or kidney cancer. In DNA, the CDR3 is TGTGCCAGCAGCGCCCGGACTAGCGGGAGGGGGAGCACAGATACGCAGTATTTT. Its translation: CASSARTSGRGSTDTQYF.